This T cell receptor beta chain was identified in a study of T-cell memory formation after mild COVID-19. TCRdb reanalysed the 5' RACE reads using MiXCR and keeps one entry per CDR3 protein. The sample carries under 550,000 distinct CDR3 sequences, roughly 18% recorded once. The V end was cut by 0 bases, the J end by 5 bases, with 5 bases between. The CDR3 contains 13 residues. CDR1 and CDR2 (germline): GTSNPN, SVGIG (reference sequence). The clonotype originates from a man between 18 and 29 years old who had mild COVID-19 (a few samples of this study predate the infection). Cell type and time point are not known. Sample: PBMCs or a T cell subset sorted from them (not recorded which). The chain combines TRBV30 with TRBJ1-6; D gene unclear. The chain's CDR3 is CAWSVADNSPLHF. The DNA for the CDR3 is TGTGCCTGGAGTGTGGCAGATAATTCACCCCTCCACTTT.